This T cell receptor (beta chain) was sequenced for a study of PD-L1 blockade in urothelial cancer. Study conclusions and caveats: Those with durable benefit had larger increases in tumor-associated blood clones at 3 weeks.

As for this clone: What it binds is unknown.

The CDR3 is made up of 16 amino acids. V lost 3 bases, J lost 6 bases, and 20 bases lay in between. Germline V gene lookup returns CDR1 LNHDA and CDR2 SQIVND (reference sequence). The time point was: pretreatment peripheral blood. Clones were sequenced by immunoSEQ multiplex PCR, and TCRdb holds only the in-frame ones, with some missing. The top ten clones hold 8% to 13% of a sample with 45,000 to 55,000 clones, 60% to 85% of them seen once. The specimen was PBMCs, collected around atezolizumab (anti-PD-L1) treatment. The chain carries TRBV19 and TRBJ1-1, with a possible D match to TRBD1 (6 bases). The source of this sequence is a man between 65 and 85 years old with urothelial cancer. Written as DNA, the CDR3 is TGTGCCAGTAGTATGGGTCAGGGGTACGGCGGAGCTGAAGCTTTCTTT. Translating gives CASSMGQGYGGAEAFF.